A selection of T cell receptor beta chains follows, all from one sample in a study of T cell responses to AZD1222 COVID-19 vaccine. Clones were sequenced by immunoSEQ multiplex PCR, and TCRdb holds only the in-frame ones, with some missing. The table has 95,000 to 150,000 clones, under 90% seen once; the top ten hold 7% to 9%. Sequencing was performed on peripheral blood, taken on day 0 of AZD1222 vaccination. Receptors originate from an adult in good health. CDR3s include the opening cysteine and the closing phenylalanine or tryptophan. A D gene is named only where the DNA matches it firmly. The size entry is marked missing in some rows and otherwise reads once, few, many or a size class.

CDR3 DNA,CDR3 protein,clone size,J gene,V gene,D gene
TGCGCCAGCAGCATAGGACAGGGACATCAGCCCCAGCATTTT,CASSIGQGHQPQHF,.,TRBJ1-5,TRBV5-1,TRBD1
TGTGCCAGCAGCTCCCGCCCCAATCAGCCCCAGCATTTT,CASSSRPNQPQHF,.,TRBJ1-5,TRBV21-1,.
TGTGCCAGCTCCCAGGAGAGCTCCTACGAGCAGTACTTC,CASSQESSYEQYF,.,TRBJ2-7,TRBV18,.
TGTGCCAGCTCACCACCTTATGGGAACACTGAAGCTTTCTTT,CASSPPYGNTEAFF,once,TRBJ1-1,TRBV18,.
TGTGCCAGCAGCGAGGGACAGGGGCGGACCCGGCAGTACTTC,CASSEGQGRTRQYF,.,TRBJ2-7,TRBV9,TRBD1
TGTGCCAGCAGCCCGACAGAGAACTCTCCGGAAGCTTTCTTT,CASSPTENSPEAFF,.,TRBJ1-1,TRBV7-8,.
TGTGCCAGCAGCGTTTCGGGAGCTGGCAATGAGCAGTTCTTC,CASSVSGAGNEQFF,.,TRBJ2-1,TRBV9,.
TGTGCCAGCAGCTTAGGACAGGGAAACTATGGCTACACCTTC,CASSLGQGNYGYTF,.,TRBJ1-2,TRBV5-5,TRBD1
TGCGCCAGCAGTCCATCAATGCCTCCGGACAGGGCTGACTATGGCTACACCTTC,CASSPSMPPDRADYGYTF,.,TRBJ1-2,TRBV23-1,TRBD1
TGTGCCAGCAGATTGACAGTATATGATGAAAAACTGTTTTTT,CASRLTVYDEKLFF,.,TRBJ1-4,TRBV6-5,.
TGTGCCAGCAGTTTATTGGGGGGGTATACCTACGAGCAGTACTTC,CASSLLGGYTYEQYF,.,TRBJ2-7,TRBV28,TRBD2
TGTGCCAGCAGTGTAGTCGGGGGGAAGGCCCCGTACTTC,CASSVVGGKAPYF,.,TRBJ2-7,TRBV28,TRBD2
TGCAGCGTTGCCCTAATGACAAAAAGGGAGCAGTACTTC,CSVALMTKREQYF,few,TRBJ2-7,TRBV29-1,.
TGTGCCAGCAGCGGCGCCCCCGATGGGGCAAAACTGTTTTTT,CASSGAPDGAKLFF,.,TRBJ1-4,TRBV9,.
TGTGCCAGTAGGCCCCCAGGGACGTTCAAAATTCAGTACTTC,CASRPPGTFKIQYF,.,TRBJ2-4,TRBV19,.
TGTGCCAGCAGCGGGGGCACCGGGGAGCTGTTTTTT,CASSGGTGELFF,.,TRBJ2-2,TRBV27,.
TGCGCCAGCAGCCGGGACAGTTACTCCTACGAGCAGTACTTC,CASSRDSYSYEQYF,.,TRBJ2-7,TRBV4-3,TRBD1
TGTGCCAGCAGCACCCCAGGGGTCCATAACTATGGCTACACCTTC,CASSTPGVHNYGYTF,.,TRBJ1-2,TRBV21-1,.
TGTGCCAGCACCATCAACAGGCGGGAGACCCAGTACTTC,CASTINRRETQYF,.,TRBJ2-5,TRBV12-3/TRBV12-4,.
TGTGCCAGCAGCATTCCTAGCGGGGGGGCTGAGCAGTTCTTC,CASSIPSGGAEQFF,few,TRBJ2-1,TRBV3-1/TRBV3-2,TRBD2
TGCGCCAGCAGCCAAGATCCCGGCGTCACTGAAGCTTTCTTT,CASSQDPGVTEAFF,.,TRBJ1-1,TRBV4-1,.
TGCGCCAGCAGCTTGGTAGGAGGGGGTGTATCCTACAATGAGCAGTTCTTC,CASSLVGGGVSYNEQFF,.,TRBJ2-1,TRBV5-1,.
TGTGCCAGCAGCCACTTTGGGACAGGGGGCTCTGGAAACACCATATATTTT,CASSHFGTGGSGNTIYF,.,TRBJ1-3,TRBV7-2,TRBD1
TGCGCCAGCAGCCAAGAGAGTCGACGCTCCTACGAGCAGTACTTC,CASSQESRRSYEQYF,.,TRBJ2-7,TRBV4-1,.
TGTGCCAGCAGCGTAGCCCAACTAGCGGGAGGAGCAGATACGCAGTATTTT,CASSVAQLAGGADTQYF,few,TRBJ2-3,TRBV9,TRBD2
TGCGCCAGCGAAGACAGGACCGGGGAGCTGTTTTTT,CASEDRTGELFF,.,TRBJ2-2,TRBV5-1,.
TGCGCCAGCAGCCCCAGCCCTCCTAGCGGGAGTAGTGGAGATACGCAGTATTTT,CASSPSPPSGSSGDTQYF,.,TRBJ2-3,TRBV5-1,TRBD2
TGTGCCAGCAGCCAGTCGGAACTAAACACTGAAGCTTTCTTT,CASSQSELNTEAFF,.,TRBJ1-1,TRBV3-1/TRBV3-2,.
TGTGCCAGTAGTCGACAGGCCAATGAGCAGTTCTTC,CASSRQANEQFF,once,TRBJ2-1,TRBV19,.
TGTGCCAGCAGCTTCGGACAGCTGAACACTGAAGCTTTCTTT,CASSFGQLNTEAFF,.,TRBJ1-1,TRBV5-4,.
TGCGCCAGCAGCTTCGGCACAGATACGCAGTATTTT,CASSFGTDTQYF,.,TRBJ2-3,TRBV5-1,.
TGCAGCTCGGGGGAGAGGAACTATGGCTACACCTTC,CSSGERNYGYTF,.,TRBJ1-2,TRBV29-1,.
TGTGCCAGCAGTTTAAACAGAGATGGCAATCAGCCCCAGCATTTT,CASSLNRDGNQPQHF,once,TRBJ1-5,TRBV27,.
TGTGCCAGCAGTTACGGGGGGGAATCCGGAAACACCATATATTTT,CASSYGGESGNTIYF,.,TRBJ1-3,TRBV6-5,.
TGCGCCAGCAGCCAAGGTTCAGGACCACTTTACAATGAGCAGTTCTTC,CASSQGSGPLYNEQFF,.,TRBJ2-1,TRBV4-3,.
TGTGCCAGCAGCTTCTCTGGGGCTAATGAAAAACTGTTTTTT,CASSFSGANEKLFF,.,TRBJ1-4,TRBV11-2,.
TGTGCCAGTAGTATCTTCTGGGGGTCTTTGTACGAGCAGTACTTC,CASSIFWGSLYEQYF,.,TRBJ2-7,TRBV19,.
TGTGCCAGCAGCTTAGATTTGACTAGTAGCACAGATACGCAGTATTTT,CASSLDLTSSTDTQYF,.,TRBJ2-3,TRBV7-9,.
TGTGCCAGCAGTTTAATGACTGTAGCTCTCCCCCAGCCCCAGCATTTT,CASSLMTVALPQPQHF,.,TRBJ1-5,TRBV28,.
TGCAGCGTACCCCGGGAAAACTCCTACGAGCAGTACTTC,CSVPRENSYEQYF,.,TRBJ2-7,TRBV29-1,.
TGTGCCAGCACCTCCCCCTCGAGCGGGAATTCACCCCTCCACTTT,CASTSPSSGNSPLHF,once,TRBJ1-6,TRBV6-5,.
TGTGCCAGCAGCTTGCTTGGGACAGGGGGCTCTGGGGCCAACGTCCTGACTTTC,CASSLLGTGGSGANVLTF,.,TRBJ2-6,TRBV5-4,TRBD1
TGTGCCAGCAGCTTGGCCGTAAGGGTACCGTACACTGAAGCTTTCTTT,CASSLAVRVPYTEAFF,.,TRBJ1-1,TRBV5-4,.
TGCGCCAGCAGCCCCGGGGGTACTCTGACCTACGAGCAGTACTTC,CASSPGGTLTYEQYF,.,TRBJ2-7,TRBV5-1,.
TGTGCCAGCAGTTTCTACAGGGGTCAGCCCCAGCATTTT,CASSFYRGQPQHF,.,TRBJ1-5,TRBV6-5,TRBD1
TGTGCCAGCAGCAAAAATAATTCACCCCTCCACTTT,CASSKNNSPLHF,.,TRBJ1-6,TRBV5-5,.
TGCGCCAGCAGTGAGGACAGGCCGAACACTGAAGCTTTCTTT,CASSEDRPNTEAFF,.,TRBJ1-1,TRBV10-2,.
TGTGCCAGCAGTGAAAGGACAGGGGGCACCATCTCCTACAATGAGCAGTTCTTC,CASSERTGGTISYNEQFF,.,TRBJ2-1,TRBV6-1,TRBD1
TGTGCCAGCAGTACCGGCCAAAAACTGTTTTTT,CASSTGQKLFF,once,TRBJ1-4,TRBV28,.